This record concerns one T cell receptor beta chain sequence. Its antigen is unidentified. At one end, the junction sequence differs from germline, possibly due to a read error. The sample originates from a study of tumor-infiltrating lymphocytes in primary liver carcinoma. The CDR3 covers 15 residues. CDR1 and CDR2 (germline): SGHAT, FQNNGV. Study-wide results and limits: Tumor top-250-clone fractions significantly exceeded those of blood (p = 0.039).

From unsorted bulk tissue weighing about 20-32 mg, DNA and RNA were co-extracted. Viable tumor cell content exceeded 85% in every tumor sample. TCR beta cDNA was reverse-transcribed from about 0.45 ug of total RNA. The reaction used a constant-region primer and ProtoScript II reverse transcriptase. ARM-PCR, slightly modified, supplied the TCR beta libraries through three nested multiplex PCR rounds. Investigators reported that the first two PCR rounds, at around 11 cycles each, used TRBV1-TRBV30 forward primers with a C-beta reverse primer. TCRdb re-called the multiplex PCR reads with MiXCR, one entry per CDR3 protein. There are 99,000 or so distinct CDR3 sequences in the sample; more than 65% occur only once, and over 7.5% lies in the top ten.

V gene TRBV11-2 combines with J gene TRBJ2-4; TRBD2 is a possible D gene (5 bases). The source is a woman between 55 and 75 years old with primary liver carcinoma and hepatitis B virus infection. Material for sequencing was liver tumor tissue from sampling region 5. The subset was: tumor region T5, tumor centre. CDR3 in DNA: TGTGCTAGCAGCTTAGAACCGGCTAGCCTGGCCATTCAGTACTTC. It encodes CASSLEPASLAIQYF.